One T cell receptor (beta chain) is described in this entry. Antigen: not known. The assay was immunoSEQ multiplex PCR, and TCRdb's table has in-frame clones only and misses some. The sample lists 70,000 to 85,000 clones; just under 75% were seen once. The data belong to a study of radiotherapy plus CTLA-4 blockade in lung cancer. Study-level information: Objective responses arose in around a sixth of patients, and over 25% experienced disease control. Broader study findings: Increased serum interferon-beta after radiation also reportedly predicted response strongly. Tumor-origin TCR clones grew in blood after radiotherapy plus ipilimumab.

CTLA-4 blockade with ipilimumab, together with focal radiation, was given to patients with chemo-refractory metastatic non-small-cell lung cancer. The sequence came from a human donor with non-small cell lung cancer whose response to radiotherapy plus ipilimumab could not be evaluated. The input for sequencing was peripheral blood, taken from a patient treated with radiotherapy plus ipilimumab.

CDR3 DNA sequence: TGTGCCAGCAGCACACGGACAGGGACCTACTATGGCTACACCTTC. Encoded protein: CASSTRTGTYYGYTF. This chain links TRBV7-2 with TRBJ1-2, with 8 bases aligning to TRBD1. V lost 5 bases to trimming and J lost 3 bases; unmatched junction nucleotides: 8. CDR3 length: 15 residues. Looked up from germline, CDR1 is SGHTA and CDR2 is FQGNSA. Looking up the rest from reference TRBV7-2 and TRBJ1-2 gives the full variable domain: GAGVSQSPSNKVTEKGKDVELRCDPISGHTALYWYRQSLGQGLEFLIYFQGNSAPDKSGLPSDRFSAERTGGSVSTLTIQRTQQEDSAVYLCASSTRTGTYYGYTFGSGTRLTVV.